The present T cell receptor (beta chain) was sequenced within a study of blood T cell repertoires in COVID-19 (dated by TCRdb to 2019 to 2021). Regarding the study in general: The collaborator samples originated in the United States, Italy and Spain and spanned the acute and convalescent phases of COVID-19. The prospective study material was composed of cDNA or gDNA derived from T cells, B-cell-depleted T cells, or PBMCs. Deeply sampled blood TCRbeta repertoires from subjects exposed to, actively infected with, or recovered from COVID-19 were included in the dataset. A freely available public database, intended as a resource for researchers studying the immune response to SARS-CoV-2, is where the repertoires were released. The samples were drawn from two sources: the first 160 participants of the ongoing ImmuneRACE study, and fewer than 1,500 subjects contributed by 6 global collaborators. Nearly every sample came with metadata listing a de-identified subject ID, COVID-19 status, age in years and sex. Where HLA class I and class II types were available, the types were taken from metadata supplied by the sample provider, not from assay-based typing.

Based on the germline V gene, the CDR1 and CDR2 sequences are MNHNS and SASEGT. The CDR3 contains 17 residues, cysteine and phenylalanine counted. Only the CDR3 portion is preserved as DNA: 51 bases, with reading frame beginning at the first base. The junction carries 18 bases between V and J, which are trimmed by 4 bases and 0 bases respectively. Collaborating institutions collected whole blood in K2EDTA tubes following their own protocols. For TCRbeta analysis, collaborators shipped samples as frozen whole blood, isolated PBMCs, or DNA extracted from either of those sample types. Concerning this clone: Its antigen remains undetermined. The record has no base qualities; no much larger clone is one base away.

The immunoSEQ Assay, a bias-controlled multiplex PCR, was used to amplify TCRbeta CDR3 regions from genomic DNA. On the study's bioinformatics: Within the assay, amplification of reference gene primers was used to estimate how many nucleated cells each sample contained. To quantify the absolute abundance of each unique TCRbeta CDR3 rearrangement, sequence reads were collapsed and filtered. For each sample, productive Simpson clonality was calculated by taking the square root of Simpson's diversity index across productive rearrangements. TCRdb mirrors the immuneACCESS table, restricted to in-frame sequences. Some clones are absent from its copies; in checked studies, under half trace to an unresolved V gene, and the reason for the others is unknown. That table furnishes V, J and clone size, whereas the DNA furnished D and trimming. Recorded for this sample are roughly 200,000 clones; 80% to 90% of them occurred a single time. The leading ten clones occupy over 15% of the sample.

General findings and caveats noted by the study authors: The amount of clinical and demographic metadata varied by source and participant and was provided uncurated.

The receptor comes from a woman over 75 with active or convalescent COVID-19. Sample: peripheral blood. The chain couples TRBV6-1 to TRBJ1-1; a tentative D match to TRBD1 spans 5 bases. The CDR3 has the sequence CASSVWVGRGVNTEAFF. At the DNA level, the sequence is TGTGCCAGCAGTGTGTGGGTCGGGCGGGGCGTGAACACTGAAGCTTTCTTT.